The text below deals with one T cell receptor (beta chain). The antigen is unknown. The split of CD4+ cells yielded CD45RA+ naive and CD45RA-negative memory subsets. The CDR3 has 12 residues. Trimming shortened V by 4 bases and J by 4 bases, and 5 bases separated the two germline ends. Germline CDR1 reads SGHDN; CDR2 reads FVKESK. These data come from a study of shared clonotypes between healthy human individuals. Notes on the study in general: The rarefaction results pointed to incomplete sorted-subset sequencing despite large depth.

Methods used by the authors: Filtering of immunoSEQ junctional sequences could not match full-length read filtering. This table comes from immunoSEQ multiplex PCR, and its TCRdb copy is limited to in-frame clones, with some not included. V and J calls and clone size are as listed in that table; D and trimming were resolved from the DNA. The repertoire has 2 million to 2.5 million clones, 93% of them found once; the top ten carry approximately 0.35%. The TCR originated in a man aged 18 to 30 in good health. Some clones in this sample may be carry-over from other donors' samples. The chain joins TRBV14 to TRBJ1-3; no clear D gene. The material sequenced was naive CD4+ T cells from PBMCs. Subset here: CD45RA+ positively selected. The CDR3 region is CASSPAGNTIYF. The CDR3 region has the DNA TGTGCCAGCAGCCCGGCCGGAAACACCATATATTTT.